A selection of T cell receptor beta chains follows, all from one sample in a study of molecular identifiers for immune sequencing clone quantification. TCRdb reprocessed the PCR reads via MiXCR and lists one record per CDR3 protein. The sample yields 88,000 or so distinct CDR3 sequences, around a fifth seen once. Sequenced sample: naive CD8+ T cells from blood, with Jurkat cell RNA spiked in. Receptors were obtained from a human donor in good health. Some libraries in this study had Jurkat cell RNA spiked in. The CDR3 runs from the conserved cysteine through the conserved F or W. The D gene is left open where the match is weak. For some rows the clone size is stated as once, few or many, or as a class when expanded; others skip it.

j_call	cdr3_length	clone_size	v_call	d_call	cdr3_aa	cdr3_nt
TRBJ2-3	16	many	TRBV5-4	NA	CASSFWAGTGKDTQYF	TGTGCCAGCAGCTTTTGGGCCGGAACGGGGAAGGATACGCAGTATTTT
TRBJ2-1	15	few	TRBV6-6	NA	CASIGARGGYNEQFF	TGTGCCAGCATTGGAGCGCGGGGTGGATACAATGAGCAGTTCTTC
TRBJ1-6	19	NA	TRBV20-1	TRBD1	CSARDYGATGGLSNSPLHF	TGCAGTGCTAGGGATTACGGGGCGACAGGGGGCTTAAGTAATTCACCCCTCCACTTT
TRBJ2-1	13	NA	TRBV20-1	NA	CSARDASYNEQFF	TGCAGTGCTAGGGACGCGAGTTACAATGAGCAGTTCTTC
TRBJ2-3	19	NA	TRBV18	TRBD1	CASSPSLRGRRIFSDTQYF	TGTGCCAGCTCACCTTCTCTCAGGGGGCGGAGGATATTTTCAGATACGCAGTATTTT
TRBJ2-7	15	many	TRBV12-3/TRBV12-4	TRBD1	CASSRGQGSSYEQYF	TGTGCCAGCAGCCGAGGACAGGGGAGCTCCTACGAGCAGTACTTC
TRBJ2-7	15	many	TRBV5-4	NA	CASSSSRLAAGEQYF	TGTGCCAGCAGCTCAAGTAGGCTAGCCGCGGGAGAGCAGTACTTC
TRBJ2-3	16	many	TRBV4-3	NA	CASSQDGDLRTDTQYF	TGCGCCAGCAGCCAAGATGGGGATTTAAGGACAGATACGCAGTATTTT
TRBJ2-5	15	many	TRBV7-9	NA	CASSLLAGNQETQYF	TGTGCCAGCAGCTTACTGGCAGGGAACCAAGAGACCCAGTACTTC
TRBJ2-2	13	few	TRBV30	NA	CAWSATTTGELFF	TGTGCCTGGAGTGCTACGACGACCGGGGAGCTGTTTTTT
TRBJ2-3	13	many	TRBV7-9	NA	CASSPQNTDTQYF	TGTGCCAGCAGCCCGCAGAACACAGATACGCAGTATTTT
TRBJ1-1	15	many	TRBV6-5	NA	CASSYSLWGNTEAFF	TGTGCCAGCAGTTACTCCTTATGGGGGAACACTGAAGCTTTCTTT
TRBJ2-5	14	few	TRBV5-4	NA	CASSTDTRVETQYF	TGTGCCAGCAGCACGGACACCCGGGTCGAGACCCAGTACTTC
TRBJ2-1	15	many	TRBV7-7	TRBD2	CASSEMTREGGEQFF	TGTGCTAGCAGCGAAATGACACGGGAGGGCGGTGAGCAGTTCTTC
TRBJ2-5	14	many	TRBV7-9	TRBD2	CASSHSGNQETQYF	TGTGCCAGCAGCCATAGCGGGAACCAAGAGACCCAGTACTTC
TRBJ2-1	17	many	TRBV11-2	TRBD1	CASSLGRTGLRGNEQFF	TGTGCCAGCAGCTTAGGACGGACAGGCCTCAGAGGCAATGAGCAGTTCTTC
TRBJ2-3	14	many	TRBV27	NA	CASSLSTSTDTQYF	TGTGCCAGCAGTTTATCGACGAGTACAGATACGCAGTATTTT
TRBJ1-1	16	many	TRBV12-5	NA	CASGLDTSGVGTEAFF	TGTGCTAGTGGTTTGGACACCTCAGGGGTCGGCACTGAAGCTTTCTTT
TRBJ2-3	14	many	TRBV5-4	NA	CASSLATSTDTQYF	TGTGCCAGCAGCTTGGCGACTAGCACAGATACGCAGTATTTT
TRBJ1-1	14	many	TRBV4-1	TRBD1	CASSPTWLQGEAFF	TGCGCCAGCAGCCCCACGTGGTTACAGGGGGAAGCTTTCTTT
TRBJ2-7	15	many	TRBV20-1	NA	CSAQAGEFYTYEQYF	TGCAGTGCCCAGGCCGGTGAATTCTATACCTACGAGCAGTACTTC
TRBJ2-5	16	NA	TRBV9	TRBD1	CASSVRTGAAQETQYF	TGTGCCAGCAGCGTACGGACAGGGGCGGCCCAAGAGACCCAGTACTTC
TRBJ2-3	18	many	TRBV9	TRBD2	CASSVGGVGTSYADTQYF	TGTGCCAGCAGCGTAGGAGGCGTGGGGACTAGCTATGCAGATACGCAGTATTTT
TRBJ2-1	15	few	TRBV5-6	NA	CASSSRDGSYNEQFF	TGTGCCAGCAGCAGCCGGGACGGCTCCTACAATGAGCAGTTCTTC
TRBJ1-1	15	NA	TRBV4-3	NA	CASSAGRVWGTEAFF	TGCGCCAGCAGCGCCGGAAGGGTCTGGGGGACTGAAGCTTTCTTT
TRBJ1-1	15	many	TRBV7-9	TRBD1	CASSGWTGANTEAFF	TGTGCCAGCAGCGGTTGGACAGGAGCGAACACTGAAGCTTTCTTT
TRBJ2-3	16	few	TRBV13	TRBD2	CASSLGTSGYADTQYF	TGTGCCAGCAGCCTCGGGACTAGCGGGTACGCAGATACGCAGTATTTT
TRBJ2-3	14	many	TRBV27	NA	CASSLLDPTDTQYF	TGTGCCAGCAGTTTATTGGACCCCACAGATACGCAGTATTTT
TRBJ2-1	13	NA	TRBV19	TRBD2	CASSRWEGNEQFF	TGTGCCAGTAGTCGGTGGGAGGGGAATGAGCAGTTCTTC
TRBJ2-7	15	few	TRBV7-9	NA	CASSLADSQLYEQYF	TGTGCCAGCAGCTTAGCCGACAGCCAGCTATACGAGCAGTACTTC
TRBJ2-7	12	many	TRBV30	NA	CAWSPALSEQYF	TGTGCCTGGAGTCCCGCCCTGAGCGAGCAGTACTTC
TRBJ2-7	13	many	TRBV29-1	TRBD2	CSVDGREGYEQYF	TGCAGCGTTGACGGCAGGGAGGGCTACGAGCAGTACTTC
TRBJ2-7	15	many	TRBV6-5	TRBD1	CASSSGTGIRYEQYF	TGTGCCAGCAGCTCCGGGACAGGGATTAGGTACGAGCAGTACTTC
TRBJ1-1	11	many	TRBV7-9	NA	CASSLSPEAFF	TGTGCCAGCAGCTTATCGCCGGAAGCTTTCTTT
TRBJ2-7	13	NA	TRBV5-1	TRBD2	CASSLGGGGEQYF	TGCGCCAGCAGCTTGGGGGGGGGGGGCGAGCAGTACTTC
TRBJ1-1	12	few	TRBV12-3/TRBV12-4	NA	CASSLETGEAFF	TGTGCCAGCAGTTTAGAGACAGGTGAAGCTTTCTTT
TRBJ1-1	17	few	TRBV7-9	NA	CASSLGLKGGVHTEAFF	TGTGCCAGCAGCTTAGGTCTAAAAGGCGGGGTACACACTGAAGCTTTCTTT
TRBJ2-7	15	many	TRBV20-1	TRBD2	CSARGTSGSAYEQYF	TGCAGTGCTAGGGGGACTAGCGGGTCCGCCTACGAGCAGTACTTC
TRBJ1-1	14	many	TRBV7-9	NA	CASSLVGGAGEAFF	TGTGCCAGCAGTCTCGTCGGGGGCGCTGGTGAAGCTTTCTTT
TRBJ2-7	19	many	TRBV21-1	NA	CASSKNSSTGGAGYYEQYF	TGTGCCAGCAGCAAAAACTCGTCGACAGGGGGCGCGGGGTACTACGAGCAGTACTTC
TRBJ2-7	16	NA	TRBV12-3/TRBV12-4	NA	CASSLAQGFYPYEQYF	TGTGCCAGCAGTTTAGCTCAGGGATTCTACCCCTACGAGCAGTACTTC